The rows below give T cell receptor beta chains drawn from one sample of a study of spatial heterogeneity in lung cancer. TCRdb re-analysed the 5' RACE reads in MiXCR, keeping a single row per CDR3 protein. The sample holds roughly 120,000 distinct CDR3 sequences; more than 10% are singletons and the top ten take over 15%. The material sequenced was PBMCs, taken at follow-up. These receptors were collected from a male donor with early-stage non-small cell lung cancer. Both conserved end residues are part of each CDR3. D genes are given only for firm matches. The listing skips clone size in some rows; elsewhere it reads once, few, many or a size class.

D: TRBD2
V: TRBV10-3
size: many
J: TRBJ2-1
length: 20
DNA: TGTGCCATCACCAAGGGAGGACTAGCGGGGGGCCCTACCTCCTACAATGAGCAGTTCTTC
CDR3: CAITKGGLAGGPTSYNEQFF

D: -
V: TRBV7-9
size: few
J: TRBJ2-1
length: 14
DNA: TGTGCCAGCGAGGGTAGCGCGGGCTACAATGAGCAGTTCTTC
CDR3: CASEGSAGYNEQFF

D: TRBD2
V: TRBV6-2/TRBV6-3
size: -
J: TRBJ2-3
length: 14
DNA: TGTGCCAGCTTCCGAGCGGGGGTAACAGATACGCAGTATTTT
CDR3: CASFRAGVTDTQYF

D: -
V: TRBV18
size: -
J: TRBJ1-1
length: 14
DNA: TGTGCCAGCTCACCAATGGACAAAGACACTGAAGCTTTCTTT
CDR3: CASSPMDKDTEAFF

D: TRBD2
V: TRBV29-1
size: many
J: TRBJ2-3
length: 15
DNA: TGCAGCGTCAATCGACTAGCGGGGTCCCCAGATACGCAGTATTTT
CDR3: CSVNRLAGSPDTQYF

D: -
V: TRBV20-1
size: -
J: TRBJ1-5
length: 15
DNA: TGCAGTGCTAGAGATAGGACATGGATCAATCAGCCCCAGCATTTT
CDR3: CSARDRTWINQPQHF

D: TRBD2
V: TRBV7-8
size: -
J: TRBJ2-1
length: 15
DNA: TGTGCCAGCAGCTTAGGCGGGGGGGCCCACAATGAGCAGTTCTTC
CDR3: CASSLGGGAHNEQFF

D: -
V: TRBV9
size: few
J: TRBJ1-3
length: 14
DNA: TGTGCCAGCGGGGGACAAAGCTCTGGAAACACCATATATTTT
CDR3: CASGGQSSGNTIYF

D: -
V: TRBV18
size: few
J: TRBJ1-2
length: 14
DNA: TGTGCCAGCTCACCGGGAAGTCAGGAGCACGGCTACACCTTC
CDR3: CASSPGSQEHGYTF

D: -
V: TRBV6-5
size: many
J: TRBJ2-1
length: 13
DNA: TGTGCCAGCAGTTACTCGAGTTCCAGCGGGCAGTTCTTC
CDR3: CASSYSSSSGQFF

D: TRBD1
V: TRBV29-1
size: many
J: TRBJ1-1
length: 11
DNA: TGCAGCGTTGAGACAGGGGCCGAAGCTTTCTTT
CDR3: CSVETGAEAFF

D: -
V: TRBV7-2
size: few
J: TRBJ2-4
length: 17
DNA: TGTGCCAGCAGCTTAGCGCTTTTGGACCTAGCCAAAAACATTCAGTACTTC
CDR3: CASSLALLDLAKNIQYF

D: -
V: TRBV14
size: -
J: TRBJ1-1
length: 15
DNA: TGTGCCAGCAGCCAAGGGACAGCTTTGAACACTGAAGCTTTCTTT
CDR3: CASSQGTALNTEAFF

D: -
V: TRBV9
size: -
J: TRBJ1-2
length: 16
DNA: TGTGCCAGCAGCGTAGGCGGGGGGCAGGGTGACTATGGCTACACCTTC
CDR3: CASSVGGGQGDYGYTF

D: -
V: TRBV18
size: -
J: TRBJ2-5
length: 15
DNA: TGTGCCAGCTCACCACCTACCACACCGCGGGGGACCCAGTACTTC
CDR3: CASSPPTTPRGTQYF

D: -
V: TRBV11-2
size: many
J: TRBJ2-1
length: 15
DNA: TGTGCCAGCAGCTCCAGGGGTCTCTTCAACAATGAGCAGTTCTTC
CDR3: CASSSRGLFNNEQFF

D: -
V: TRBV3-1
size: many
J: TRBJ2-7
length: 11
DNA: TGTGCCAGCAGCCAAGCATACGAGCAGTACTTC
CDR3: CASSQAYEQYF

D: TRBD1
V: TRBV4-1
size: many
J: TRBJ2-7
length: 15
DNA: TGCGCCAGCAGCCCGGGGACAGGGGGCGGTTACGAGCAGTACTTC
CDR3: CASSPGTGGGYEQYF

D: TRBD1
V: TRBV25-1
size: many
J: TRBJ2-7
length: 13
DNA: TGTGCCAGCAGTCTGGACAGGACCTACGAGCAGTACTTC
CDR3: CASSLDRTYEQYF

D: -
V: TRBV28
size: many
J: TRBJ2-3
length: 14
DNA: TGTGCCAGCAGTTTCTTCGGGGGCACAGATACGCAGTATTTT
CDR3: CASSFFGGTDTQYF

D: TRBD1
V: TRBV20-1
size: many
J: TRBJ1-3
length: 13
DNA: TGCAGTGCACGGACAGGGGGCGAAAACACCATATATTTT
CDR3: CSARTGGENTIYF

D: TRBD1
V: TRBV5-1
size: few
J: TRBJ2-5
length: 18
DNA: TGCGCCAGCAGCTTGGAGGCCGCTTCCGGGACAGAGGTGGGGACCCAGTACTTC
CDR3: CASSLEAASGTEVGTQYF

D: TRBD1
V: TRBV11-3
size: -
J: TRBJ2-3
length: 18
DNA: TGTGCCAGCAGCTCAACTTGGACAGGGCCGGGGACCACAGATACGCAGTATTTT
CDR3: CASSSTWTGPGTTDTQYF

D: -
V: TRBV4-1
size: few
J: TRBJ1-5
length: 15
DNA: TGCGCCAGCAGCCACCCGGGACGAAGCAATCAGCCCCAGCATTTT
CDR3: CASSHPGRSNQPQHF

D: TRBD2
V: TRBV11-3
size: few
J: TRBJ2-5
length: 15
DNA: TGTGCCAGCAGCTTTAGCGGGGGATTCGGGGAGACCCAGTACTTC
CDR3: CASSFSGGFGETQYF

D: TRBD1
V: TRBV12-3/TRBV12-4
size: many
J: TRBJ2-7
length: 15
DNA: TGTGCCAGCAGACTCTCCGGGACAGGTACCTACGAGCAGTACTTC
CDR3: CASRLSGTGTYEQYF

D: TRBD2
V: TRBV5-1
size: few
J: TRBJ2-1
length: 16
DNA: TGCGCCAGCAGCTTGATGACTAGCGGGGGGTACAATGAGCAGTTCTTC
CDR3: CASSLMTSGGYNEQFF

D: -
V: TRBV28
size: few
J: TRBJ1-1
length: 14
DNA: TGTGCCAGCAGCCCCCATGCAGGCGGCACTGAAGCTTTCTTT
CDR3: CASSPHAGGTEAFF

D: -
V: TRBV10-3
size: few
J: TRBJ2-1
length: 13
DNA: TGTGCCACCAACCCCACAAGCTACAATGAGCAGTTCTTC
CDR3: CATNPTSYNEQFF